This record looks at one T cell receptor beta chain sequence and its context. Its antigen remains unknown. This entry is derived from a study of shared clonotypes between healthy human individuals. Study in general: Three plates were used per donor for CD4 naive, three for CD4 memory, two for CD8 naive and one for CD8 memory.

Some clones are missing from TCRdb's copy, which holds only in-frame ones; the method was immunoSEQ multiplex PCR. Of some 500,000 clones listed, roughly 95% are singletons. The donors were all Caucasian adults (living in Nashville, Tennessee). This CDR3 is built from 17 residues. The J segment lost 3 bases and the V segment lost 1 base, leaving 12 bases of the junction unmatched. Germline V lookup: CDR1 LGHNT, CDR2 FRNRAP. The study, taken as a whole, reports: Sharing across four donors was highest in naive CD4 (roughly 5%) and lowest in memory CD8 (approximately 0.4%).

The chain uses TRBV12-5 and TRBJ2-7; 7 bases fit TRBD1. Sequencing used naive CD4+ T cells sorted from blood. Subset reported: CD45RA+ positively selected. This receptor was identified in a woman in her 30s in good health. The CDR3 region is CASGLDRGLTFLYEQYF. CDR3 in DNA: TGTGCTAGTGGTTTGGACAGGGGTCTCACCTTTCTCTACGAGCAGTACTTC.